What follows are 32 T cell receptor beta chains derived from one specimen sequenced in a study of blood T cell repertoires in COVID-19. The assay was immunoSEQ multiplex PCR, and TCRdb's table has in-frame clones only and misses some. This repertoire shows roughly 180,000 clones, approximately 85% found once; its top ten account for more than 7%. What was sequenced was peripheral blood. Receptors were obtained from a woman aged 60-75 years with COVID-19, enrolled during active disease.

This clone was seen a few times. The V and J genes are TRBV27 and TRBJ2-2, with unresolved D. V was cut by 2 bases and J by 8 bases, with 9 bases left in between. The germline gives CDR1 MNHEY, CDR2 SMNVEV (reference sequence). This CDR3 comprises 13 residues. The DNA for the CDR3 is TGTGCCAGCAGTTTAATGGCAAGTGGGGAGCTGTTTTTT. It is translated as CASSLMASGELFF.

The chain carries TRBV4-3 and TRBJ2-7, with D unresolved. Germline loops: CDR1 LGHNA, CDR2 YSLEER. Trimming left V 2 bases short and J 2 bases short, with 10 bases between. The CDR3 is made up of 14 amino acids. This CDR3 is CASSQYPLAYEQYF. CDR3 DNA: TGCGCCAGCAGCCAATATCCCCTCGCCTACGAGCAGTACTTC.

The chain links TRBV6-2 or TRBV6-3 to TRBJ2-3; 9 positions match TRBD2. This CDR3 comprises 16 residues. V lost 0 bases, J lost 2 bases, and 3 bases stayed unmatched. Germline V gives CDR1 MNHEY, CDR2 SVGEGT. The CDR3: CASSYSAGGSTDTQYF. CDR3 bases: TGTGCCAGCAGTTACTCGGCGGGAGGGTCCACAGATACGCAGTATTTT.

The V gene is TRBV6-5, the J gene TRBJ1-1, with TRBD1 matching 8 bases. The CDR3 is 16 residues long. Trimming removed 0 bases from V and 1 base from J; junction bases left unmatched: 4. Germline assignment: CDR1 MNHEY and CDR2 SVGAGI. CDR3 nucleotides: TGTGCCAGCAGTTACTCGACAGGGGTGACGAACACTGAAGCTTTCTTT. Residues: CASSYSTGVTNTEAFF.

The chain joins TRBV2 to TRBJ1-1; 8 nucleotides match TRBD1. V lost 3 bases, J lost 4 bases, and 7 bases stayed unmatched. There are 15 residues in the CDR3. Germline V gene sequence: CDR1 SNHLY, CDR2 FYNNEI. This CDR3 is CASSETGVLSTEAFF. CDR3 bases: TGTGCCAGCAGTGAGACAGGGGTGCTTAGCACTGAAGCTTTCTTT.

The chain combines TRBV24-1 with TRBJ2-7; TRBD1 matches at 9 bases. The germline V gene has CDR1 KGHDR and CDR2 SFDVKD. Trimming at V came to 11 bases and at J to 3 bases, leaving 1 base not matched to a gene. The CDR3 has 11 residues. The CDR3 is CARQGGYEQYF. The DNA of the CDR3 is TGTGCCAGACAGGGGGGCTACGAGCAGTACTTC.

The gene calls are TRBV28 and TRBJ2-3; TRBD2 agrees at 8 bases. Per germline, CDR1 MDHEN and CDR2 SYDVKM. The CDR3 is 17 residues long. V lost 4 bases to trimming and J lost 3 bases; unmatched junction nucleotides: 12. The CDR3 bases are TGTGCCAGCAGTTCTATACTACAGGGCGGGGGGACAGATACGCAGTATTTT. Amino acid sequence: CASSSILQGGGTDTQYF. The entire variable domain, with the rest obtained from reference TRBV28 and TRBJ2-3, is as follows: DVKVTQSSRYLVKRTGEKVFLECVQDMDHENMFWYRQDPGLGLRLIYFSYDVKMKEKGDIPEGYSVSREKKERFSLILESASTNQTSMYLCASSSILQGGGTDTQYFGPGTRLTVL.

The CDR3 reads CASTPGRTGLGIEQYF. CDR3 bases: TGTGCCAGCACACCTGGACGGACGGGATTGGGGATCGAGCAGTACTTC. The chain links TRBV2 to TRBJ2-7, with a tentative D call TRBD2 (5 bases). The V gene lost 7 bases and the J gene lost 6 bases, with 25 bases spanning the gap. The CDR3 runs 16 residues. From germline, CDR1 is SNHLY and CDR2 FYNNEI.

This chain connects TRBV7-8 to TRBJ1-4, with a weak D call TRBD1 (5 bases). Trimming removed 7 bases from V and 6 bases from J, with 15 bases in between. Germline CDR1 is SGHVS and CDR2 is FQNEAQ. The CDR3 runs to 14 residues. CDR3 region: CASTARGKDEKLFF. CDR3 coding DNA: TGTGCCAGCACCGCCCGGGGGAAGGATGAAAAACTGTTTTTT.

The table lists this clone with many counts. The chain combines TRBV6-6 with TRBJ2-3; D not resolved. Looked up from germline, CDR1 is MNHNY and CDR2 is SVGAGI (reference sequence). The CDR3 is 12 residues long. Trimming shortened V by 4 bases and J by 4 bases, and 6 bases separated the two germline ends. In nucleotides, the CDR3 is TGTGCCAGCAGTTGGAGTGCAGATACGCAGTATTTT. Translating gives CASSWSADTQYF.

The chain is built from TRBV6-5 and TRBJ1-2; D call uncertain. Trimming took off 2 bases at V and 8 bases at J, with 12 bases between the two ends. The germline gives CDR1 MNHEY, CDR2 SVGAGI. This CDR3 spans 13 amino acids. This CDR3 is CASSYLGREGYTF. The CDR3, as DNA: TGTGCCAGCAGTTACCTGGGCCGCGAGGGCTACACCTTC.

A single count supports this clone. J is TRBJ1-1 and V is TRBV6-5, with D possibly TRBD1 on 5 matching bases. The CDR3 contains 16 residues. In germline, CDR1 is MNHEY, CDR2 SVGAGI. Deletions cut 0 bases from V and 5 bases from J, with 16 bases between. The CDR3 DNA reads TGTGCCAGCAGTTACTCTGGAGGGGCCCTGGAGACTGAAGCTTTCTTT. This codes for CASSYSGGALETEAFF.

This clone was counted a single time. This chain connects TRBV30 to TRBJ1-4, with 7 nucleotides matching TRBD1. The CDR3 runs to 14 residues. CDR1 is GTSNPN, CDR2 SVGIG, per germline (reference sequence). V was pared by 5 bases and J by 7 bases, with 10 bases of the junction left unmatched. CDR3 loop: CAWSQGQISEKLFF. The CDR3 DNA is TGTGCCTGGTCCCAGGGACAGATCTCTGAAAAACTGTTTTTT.

As DNA, the CDR3 is TGTGCCAGCAGCTCACAGGGGGCGAGCACTGAAGCTTTCTTT. Amino acids: CASSSQGASTEAFF. The chain has TRBV6-5 and TRBJ1-1; TRBD1 matches 9 bases. After removal of 6 bases from V and 4 bases from J, the junction contained 6 bases not matched to a gene. The germline CDR1 and CDR2 sequences are MNHEY and SVGAGI. The CDR3 loop spans 14 amino acids.

With regard to this clone: In the same sample, other DNA sequences code for this CDR3. The CDR3 reads CASSLALRETQYF. The CDR3 DNA is TGTGCCAGCAGCTTGGCCCTTCGTGAGACCCAGTACTTC. This chain connects TRBV5-4 to TRBJ2-5; D gene uncertain. This CDR3 is 13 amino acids long. Trimming took 0 bases from V and 5 from J, leaving 8 bases between them. Germline V gene sequence: CDR1 SGHNT, CDR2 YYREEE (reference sequence).

This chain joins TRBV4-1 and TRBJ2-3; TRBD2 is a possible D gene (5 bases). The CDR3 has 12 residues. From germline, CDR1 is MGHRA and CDR2 YSYEKL. Trimming stripped 4 bases from V and 8 bases from J, with 10 bases between. The CDR3 region is CASSLLAGTQYF. DNA of the CDR3: TGCGCCAGCAGCCTTCTCGCGGGTACGCAGTATTTT.

V is TRBV7-3 and J is TRBJ2-3, with 9 bases matching TRBD2. V lost 5 bases and J lost 5; bases outside the gene matches: 2. The V gene's germline CDR1 is SGHTA and CDR2 FQGTGA. This CDR3 is 13 amino acids long. DNA for the CDR3: TGTGCCAGCAGCGCGGGGGGGCTAGATACGCAGTATTTT. Translated: CASSAGGLDTQYF.

The chain carries TRBV27 and TRBJ2-7; D is unclear. The CDR3 sequence is 13 residues long. V lost 3 bases, J lost 9 bases, and 15 bases lay in between. Germline V gene data show CDR1 as MNHEY and CDR2 as SMNVEV (reference sequence). CDR3: CASSFQISGRQYF. CDR3 sequence (DNA): TGTGCCAGCAGTTTTCAAATATCCGGTCGGCAGTACTTC.

This chain connects TRBV27 to TRBJ2-5; 8 nucleotides line up with TRBD1. The CDR3 covers 16 residues. V was pared by 9 bases and J by 4 bases, with 16 bases of the junction left unmatched. From germline, CDR1 is MNHEY and CDR2 SMNVEV (reference sequence). The CDR3 loop reads CASAQVTGVMGETQYF. CDR3 DNA sequence: TGTGCCAGTGCACAAGTGACAGGGGTTATGGGAGAGACCCAGTACTTC.

This clone showed up just a few times. This sequence joins TRBV5-8 and TRBJ2-7, with 7 bases fitting TRBD2. Germline V gene data show CDR1 as SGHTS and CDR2 as YDEGEE. V lost 7 bases to trimming and J lost 2 bases; unmatched junction nucleotides: 6. This CDR3 spans 13 amino acids. Written as DNA, the CDR3 is TGTGCCAGCGAGCGGGGTTCAACCTACGAGCAGTACTTC. The encoded protein is CASERGSTYEQYF.

The chain uses TRBV7-9 and TRBJ1-5; D gene unclear. Germline-derived CDR1 and CDR2 are SEHNR and FQNEAQ (reference sequence). This CDR3 is built from 13 residues. The V end was cut by 8 bases, the J end by 3 bases, with 11 bases between. In DNA, the CDR3 is TGTGCCAGCGCGGACTTTACCAATCAGCCCCAGCATTTT. Translation: CASADFTNQPQHF.

CDR3 sequence (DNA): TGTGCCAGCAGTGAAACGGGACAGGGGGTTTACAATGAGCAGTTCTTC. It encodes CASSETGQGVYNEQFF. The chain combines TRBV2 with TRBJ2-1, with 11 positions matching TRBD1. CDR3 size: 16 residues. The germline V gene has CDR1 SNHLY and CDR2 FYNNEI. J was trimmed by 4 bases and V by 2 bases; bases with no gene match: 4.

This chain joins TRBV5-7 and TRBJ1-2; D is unresolved. TRBV5-7 is sorted into the ORF group, with uncertain function. Trimming left V 4 bases short and J 3 bases short, with 19 bases between. This CDR3 comprises 16 residues. DNA of the CDR3: TGTGCCAGCAGCCCCTGTCCCCTGGTTGGGCACTATGGCTACACCTTC. It specifies CASSPCPLVGHYGYTF.

At least ten counts were recorded for this clone. The genes are TRBV18 and TRBJ2-1, with 8 positions matching TRBD1. The germline CDR1 and CDR2 sequences are KGHSH and LQKENI. The J segment lost 9 bases and the V segment lost 3 bases, leaving 10 bases of the junction unmatched. This CDR3 is 15 amino acids long. CDR3 bases: TGTGCCAGCTCACCCATTGGACAGGGCAAGTCTGAGCAGTTCTTC. Translation gives CASSPIGQGKSEQFF. The full variable domain, its missing parts supplied by reference TRBV18 and TRBJ2-1, is NAGVMQNPRHLVRRRGQEARLRCSPMKGHSHVYWYRQLPEEGLKFMVYLQKENIIDESGMPKERFSAEFPKEGPSILRIQQVVRGDSAAYFCASSPIGQGKSEQFFGPGTRLTVL.

This clone has more than one count but fewer than ten. The chain links TRBV10-3 to TRBJ2-7, with 7 nucleotides matching TRBD1. Trimming cost V 10 bases and J 2 bases; bases outside gene matches: 5. This CDR3 has 12 amino acids. CDR1 is ENHRY and CDR2 is SYGVKD in the germline V gene. The CDR3 region has the DNA TGTGCCACCAAAGGGGGCACCTACGAGCAGTACTTC. Translating it yields CATKGGTYEQYF.

The chain carries TRBV6-1 and TRBJ2-1; TRBD2 agrees at 11 bases. Unmatched junction bases numbered 4, after V lost 2 bases and J lost 1 base. Germline CDR1 reads MNHNS; CDR2 reads SASEGT. This CDR3 contains 17 residues. CDR3 loop: CASSELPSGRSYNEQFF. The CDR3 DNA is TGTGCCAGCAGTGAATTACCTAGCGGGAGGTCCTACAATGAGCAGTTCTTC.

J is TRBJ1-2 and V is TRBV10-3; 7 nucleotides line up with TRBD1. Germline V CDR1 and CDR2: ENHRY, SYGVKD. V trimming: 6 bases; J trimming: 5 bases; junction bases outside the gene matches: 15. The CDR3 runs to 16 residues. Here the CDR3 DNA reads TGTGCCATCAGCAGTTTCGGGACAGATGAAAATTATGGCTACACCTTC. This encodes CAISSFGTDENYGYTF.

V is TRBV24-1 and J is TRBJ2-3, with 12 bases that match TRBD1. The germline CDR1 and CDR2 sequences are KGHDR and SFDVKD. V lost 2 bases to trimming and J lost 3 bases; unmatched junction nucleotides: 2. The CDR3 sequence is 16 residues long. The CDR3 nucleotides are TGTGCCACCAGTGATTGGGGACAGGGGGCTACAGATACGCAGTATTTT. Its translation is CATSDWGQGATDTQYF.

The genes are TRBV7-8 and TRBJ2-1; 12 bases agree with TRBD2. With 1 base clipped from V and 8 bases from J, the junction kept 6 bases outside the gene matches. CDR1 is SGHVS and CDR2 is FQNEAQ in the germline V gene. This CDR3 spans 16 amino acids. The CDR3 DNA is TGTGCCAGCAGCTTAGGACTAGCGGGAGCGAGAGATGAGCAGTTCTTC. It translates to CASSLGLAGARDEQFF.

This clone was observed once. The J gene is TRBJ2-2, the V gene TRBV19; D is unclear. The V end lost 1 base, the J end lost 1 base, and 7 bases lay between the germline ends. This CDR3 is built from 15 residues. In germline, CDR1 is LNHDA, CDR2 SQIVND (reference sequence). CDR3: CASSIVLLNTGELFF. The CDR3 nucleotides read TGTGCCAGTAGTATAGTTCTCCTGAACACCGGGGAGCTGTTTTTT.

This clone was counted a single time. In DNA form, the CDR3 reads TGTGCCAGCAGTTTCAGGACAGGGGGCGGCCAAGAGACCCAGTACTTC. Protein sequence: CASSFRTGGGQETQYF. The chain employs TRBV28 and TRBJ2-5; 11 nucleotides match TRBD1. CDR3 size: 16 residues. Germline V gene sequence: CDR1 MDHEN, CDR2 SYDVKM. The V segment lost 3 bases and the J segment 1 base; nucleotides outside the gene matches: 4.

V usage is TRBV18 and J usage is TRBJ1-5; D is perhaps TRBD1 (6 bases). V was pared by 2 bases and J by 5 bases, with 10 bases between. Germline V gives CDR1 KGHSH, CDR2 LQKENI. This CDR3 has 14 amino acids. The CDR3 is CASSPYGGYQPQHF. In DNA form, the CDR3 reads TGTGCCAGCTCACCATATGGGGGCTATCAGCCCCAGCATTTT.